This T cell receptor beta chain originates from a study of blood T cell repertoires in COVID-19. Study in general: The origin of the acute and convalescent COVID-19 samples was the United States, Italy and Spain.

The study recruited people aged about 18 to 95 years across approximately 24 US areas. Cohort placement rested on clinical history that participants reported themselves. In the source study's methods: Estimation of nucleated cell counts was performed using reference gene primer amplification. The assay was immunoSEQ multiplex PCR, and TCRdb's table has in-frame clones only and misses some. V and J calls and clone size come straight from that table; D and trimming were deduced from the DNA. The sample has about 180,000 clones, roughly 87% seen once. Sequenced sample: PBMCs or T cells enriched from blood (not recorded which). This clonotype originated in a woman between 40 and 50 years old with acute COVID-19.

Here the CDR3 DNA reads TGTGCCAGCAGCGTAGTAGCGGGCCTCACAGATACGCAGTATTTT. Amino acids: CASSVVAGLTDTQYF. This chain uses TRBV9 with TRBJ2-3; 7 nucleotides agree with TRBD2. The CDR3 is 15 amino acids. Trimming cost V 0 bases and J 2 bases; bases outside gene matches: 3. Germline CDR1 and CDR2: SGDLS and YYNGEE.